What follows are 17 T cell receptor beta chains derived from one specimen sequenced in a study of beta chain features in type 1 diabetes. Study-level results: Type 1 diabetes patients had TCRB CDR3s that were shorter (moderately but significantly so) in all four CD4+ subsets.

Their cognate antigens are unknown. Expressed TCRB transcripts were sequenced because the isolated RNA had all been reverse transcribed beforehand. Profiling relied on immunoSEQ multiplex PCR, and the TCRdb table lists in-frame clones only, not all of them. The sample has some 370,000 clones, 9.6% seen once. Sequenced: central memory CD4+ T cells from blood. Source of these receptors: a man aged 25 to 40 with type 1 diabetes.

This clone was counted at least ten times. The chain's CDR3 is CASSLDLRTEAFF. CDR3 bases: TGTGCCAGCAGCTTAGATTTGAGGACTGAAGCTTTCTTT. The rearrangement links TRBV11-2 to TRBJ1-1; D ambiguous. V was trimmed by 0 bases and J by 5 bases, leaving 7 bases between them. Germline-derived CDR1 and CDR2 are SGHAT and FQNNGV. CDR3 size: 13 residues.

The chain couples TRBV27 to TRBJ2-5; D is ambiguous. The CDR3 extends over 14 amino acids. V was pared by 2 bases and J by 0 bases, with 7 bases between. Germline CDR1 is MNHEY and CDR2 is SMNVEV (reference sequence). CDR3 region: CASSLNNYQETQYF. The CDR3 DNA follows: TGTGCCAGCAGTTTAAACAATTACCAAGAGACCCAGTACTTC.

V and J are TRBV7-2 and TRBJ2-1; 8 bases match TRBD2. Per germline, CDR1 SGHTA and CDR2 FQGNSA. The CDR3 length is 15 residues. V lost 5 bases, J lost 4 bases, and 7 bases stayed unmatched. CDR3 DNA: TGTGCCAGCAGCCGAGCGGGAGACGCGTACAATGAGCAGTTCTTC. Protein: CASSRAGDAYNEQFF.

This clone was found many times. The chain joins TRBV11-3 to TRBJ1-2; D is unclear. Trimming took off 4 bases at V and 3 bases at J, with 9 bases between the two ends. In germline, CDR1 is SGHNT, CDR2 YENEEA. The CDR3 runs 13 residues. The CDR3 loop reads CASSSGRYYGYTF. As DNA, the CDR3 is TGTGCCAGCAGCTCGGGTCGCTACTATGGCTACACCTTC.

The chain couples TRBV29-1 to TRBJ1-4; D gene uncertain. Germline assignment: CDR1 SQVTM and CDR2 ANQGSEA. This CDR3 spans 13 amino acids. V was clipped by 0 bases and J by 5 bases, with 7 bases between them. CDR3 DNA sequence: TGCAGCGTTGAAGATCCGCAAAATGAAAAACTGTTTTTT. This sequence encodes CSVEDPQNEKLFF.

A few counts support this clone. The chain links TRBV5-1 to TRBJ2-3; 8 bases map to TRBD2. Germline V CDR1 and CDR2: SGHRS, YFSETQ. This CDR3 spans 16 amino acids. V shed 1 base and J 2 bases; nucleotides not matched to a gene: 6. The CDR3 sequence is CASSLRPSGSTDTQYF. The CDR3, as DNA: TGCGCCAGCAGCTTGAGGCCTAGCGGGTCCACAGATACGCAGTATTTT.

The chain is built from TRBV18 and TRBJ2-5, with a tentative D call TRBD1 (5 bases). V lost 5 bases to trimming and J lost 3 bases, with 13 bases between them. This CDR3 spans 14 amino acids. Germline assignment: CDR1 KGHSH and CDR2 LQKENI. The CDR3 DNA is TGTGCCAGCTCAACCTGGACAACTGAAGAGACCCAGTACTTC. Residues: CASSTWTTEETQYF. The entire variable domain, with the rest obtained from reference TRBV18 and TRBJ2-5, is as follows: NAGVMQNPRHLVRRRGQEARLRCSPMKGHSHVYWYRQLPEEGLKFMVYLQKENIIDESGMPKERFSAEFPKEGPSILRIQQVVRGDSAAYFCASSTWTTEETQYFGPGTRLLVL.

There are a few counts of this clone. The CDR3 DNA reads TGTGCCAGCAGCCAAGGACTTGTTGGGACACGACCCTACGAGCAGTACTTC. Translated, it gives CASSQGLVGTRPYEQYF. This chain joins TRBV4-2 and TRBJ2-7; the D gene is possibly TRBD1 (6 bases). The germline V gene has CDR1 LGHNA and CDR2 YNFKEQ. Trimming pared 1 base from V and 2 bases from J, leaving 18 bases between. The CDR3 length is 17 residues.

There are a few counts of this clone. This CDR3 is CASSLGFATTDTQYF. The CDR3 nucleotides are TGTGCCAGCAGTTTAGGGTTTGCGACCACAGATACGCAGTATTTT. This rearrangement joins TRBV27 to TRBJ2-3; no clear D gene. The CDR3 contains 15 residues. Germline V CDR1 and CDR2: MNHEY, SMNVEV (reference sequence). With 2 bases removed from V and 2 bases from J, the gap between germline ends came to 11 bases.

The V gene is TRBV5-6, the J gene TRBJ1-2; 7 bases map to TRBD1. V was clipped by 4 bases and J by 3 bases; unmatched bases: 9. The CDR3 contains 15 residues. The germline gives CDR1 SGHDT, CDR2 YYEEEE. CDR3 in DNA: TGTGCCAGCAGCCAACTAGACAGGGTTGACTATGGCTACACCTTC. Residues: CASSQLDRVDYGYTF.

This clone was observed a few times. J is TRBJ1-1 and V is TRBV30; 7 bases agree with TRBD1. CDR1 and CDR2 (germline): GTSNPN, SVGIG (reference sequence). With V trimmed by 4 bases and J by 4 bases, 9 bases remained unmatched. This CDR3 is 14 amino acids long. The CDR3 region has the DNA TGTGCCTGGAACAGGGGTGCGCTTGTCACTGAAGCTTTCTTT. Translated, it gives CAWNRGALVTEAFF. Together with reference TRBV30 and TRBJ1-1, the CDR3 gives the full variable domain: SQTIHQWPATLVQPVGSPLSLECTVEGTSNPNLYWYRQAAGRGLQLLFYSVGIGQISSEVPQNLSASRPQDRQFILSSKKLLLSDSGFYLCAWNRGALVTEAFFGQGTRLTVV.

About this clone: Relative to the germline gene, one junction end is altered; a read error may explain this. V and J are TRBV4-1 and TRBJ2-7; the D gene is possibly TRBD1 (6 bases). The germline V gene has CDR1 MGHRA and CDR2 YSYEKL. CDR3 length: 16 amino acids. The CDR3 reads CASSQDVIRTDQVVVF. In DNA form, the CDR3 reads TGCGCCAGCAGCCAAGATGTGATTAGGACAGATCAAGTTGTTGTCTTC.

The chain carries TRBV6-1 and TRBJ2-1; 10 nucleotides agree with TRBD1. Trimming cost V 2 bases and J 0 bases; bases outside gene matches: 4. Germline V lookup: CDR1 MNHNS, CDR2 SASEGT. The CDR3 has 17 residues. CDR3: CASSEYGTGDSYNEQFF. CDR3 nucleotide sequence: TGTGCCAGCAGTGAATATGGGACAGGGGACTCCTACAATGAGCAGTTCTTC.

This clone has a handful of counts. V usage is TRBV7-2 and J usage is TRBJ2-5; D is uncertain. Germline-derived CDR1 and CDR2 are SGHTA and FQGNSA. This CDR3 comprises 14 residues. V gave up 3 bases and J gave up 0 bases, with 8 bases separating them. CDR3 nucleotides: TGTGCCAGCAGCTTCAGGCGGAACCAAGAGACCCAGTACTTC. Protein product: CASSFRRNQETQYF.

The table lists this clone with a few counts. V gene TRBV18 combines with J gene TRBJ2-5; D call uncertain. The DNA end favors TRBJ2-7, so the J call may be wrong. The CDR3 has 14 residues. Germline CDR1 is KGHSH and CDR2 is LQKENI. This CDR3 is CASSPYPGRYEQYF. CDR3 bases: TGTGCCAGCTCACCATATCCAGGCCGCTACGAGCAGTACTTC.

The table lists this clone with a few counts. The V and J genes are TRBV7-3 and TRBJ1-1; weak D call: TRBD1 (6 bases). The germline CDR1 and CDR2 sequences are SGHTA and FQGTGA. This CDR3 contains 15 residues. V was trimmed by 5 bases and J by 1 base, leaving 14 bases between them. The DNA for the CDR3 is TGTGCCAGCAGCGTTACCTGGACAGCGAACACTGAAGCTTTCTTT. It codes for CASSVTWTANTEAFF.

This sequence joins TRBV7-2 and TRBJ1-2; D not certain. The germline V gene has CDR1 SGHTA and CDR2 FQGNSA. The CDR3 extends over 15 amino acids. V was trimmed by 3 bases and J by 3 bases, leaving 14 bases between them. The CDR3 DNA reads TGTGCCAGCAGCTTGTCGTCTCTGATGGACTATGGCTACACCTTC. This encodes CASSLSSLMDYGYTF.